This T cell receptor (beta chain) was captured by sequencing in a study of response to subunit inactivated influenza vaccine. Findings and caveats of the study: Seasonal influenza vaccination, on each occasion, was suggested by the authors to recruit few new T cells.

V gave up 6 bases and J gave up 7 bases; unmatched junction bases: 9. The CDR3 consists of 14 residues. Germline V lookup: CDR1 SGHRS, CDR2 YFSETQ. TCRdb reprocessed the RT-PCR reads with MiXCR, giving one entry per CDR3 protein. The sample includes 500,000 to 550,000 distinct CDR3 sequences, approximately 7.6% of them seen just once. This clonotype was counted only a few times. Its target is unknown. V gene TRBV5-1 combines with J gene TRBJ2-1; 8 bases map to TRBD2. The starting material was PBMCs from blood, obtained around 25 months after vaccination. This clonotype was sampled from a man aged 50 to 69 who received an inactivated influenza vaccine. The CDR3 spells CASNPGLGGNEQFF. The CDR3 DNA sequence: TGCGCCAGCAACCCGGGACTAGGGGGTAATGAGCAGTTCTTC.